This entry concerns a single T cell receptor beta chain. What it binds is not known. The library was built from about 400 ng RNA with molecular barcoded adaptors for alpha/delta and beta/gamma chains. TCRdb analysed the reads with MiXCR anew, one entry per CDR3 protein. The profile shows tens of thousands of distinct CDR3 sequences, 20% to 25% of them singletons. These data are taken from a study of read filtering for tumor transcriptome and immune sequencing. The wider study: Transcriptome libraries were built from DNase-treated RNA. Per sample, TCR-region reads ranged about 3.5 to 11 million by IR-seq, about 85 to 1,400 by RNA-seq. The study's findings and limits: Correlation between methods rose after single-read clonotypes were removed.

The germline gives CDR1 SGHRS, CDR2 YFSETQ. Germline trimming cut 3 bases from V and 6 bases from J; bases unmatched to any gene: 3. This CDR3 is built from 13 residues. The chain combines TRBV5-1 with TRBJ2-7; TRBD1 matches 10 bases. The sequence was obtained from a donor aged 40 or older with multiple myeloma. The sequenced material came from a population of CD138-negative cells sorted from bone marrow. The CDR3 is CASSWDRGGEQYF. The CDR3 DNA is TGCGCCAGCAGCTGGGACAGGGGAGGCGAGCAGTACTTC.